This T cell receptor (beta chain) was found in a study of identical twins (dated by TCRdb to 2015 to 2016). Study-wide context: To test whether fetal clonotypes persist, this study deep-sequenced TCR alpha and beta repertoires from monozygotic twins, from unrelated adults of various ages, and from cord blood. To rule out contamination, replicate twin experiments were performed at different times with different library preparation protocols. The study at large found these results: Because the same donors could not be followed over many years, the conclusions relied on cross-sectional statistical analysis. In monozygotic twins, recombination models systematically underestimated out-of-frame TCR alpha sharing, but the models matched the sharing seen between unrelated individuals. Fewer insertions were carried by abundant cord blood beta clonotypes, a similar but weaker trend appeared in young adult naive repertoires, and no such trend appeared in memory repertoires. Invariant T cells such as MAIT and iNKT could partly confound zero-insertion analyses, although diverse VJ usage argued against such confounding for most clonotypes. In beta out-of-frame sequences, excess twin sharing was weaker, because having fewer shared sequences lowered the signal-to-noise ratio. Compared with coincidental sharing between unrelated individuals, out-of-frame TCR alpha sequences shared between twins had an excess of sequences with low generation probability.

All donors were healthy Caucasians. The twin cohort consisted of three pairs of female monozygotic twins, all aged 18 to 29 years. Positive isolation kits from Invitrogen were used to isolate CD4+ and CD8+ T cell populations. Libraries were built with 5' RACE. TCRdb records Illumina HiSeq 2000 as the sequencer. Template switching introduced a universal primer binding site; the final cDNA contained a unique molecular identifier, enabling accurate counting of TCR cDNA molecules. First-strand cDNA for TCR alpha and beta chains was synthesized from specific primers in the conserved constant-segment region. Each cDNA library was double barcoded, with a SMART-Mk sample barcode plus Illumina barcodes, to control for contamination. TruSeq adapter sequences along with Illumina sample barcodes were introduced in two successive PCR steps. The Illumina HiSeq platform was used with custom primers to sequence TCR alpha and beta cDNA libraries. Turning to the authors' computational methods: Raw reads were processed with MiGEC to extract unique molecular identifiers, and MiXCR was used to determine CDR3 positions. Recombination models were inferred per individual with the repgenHMM and IGoR tools using an EM algorithm. Shared clonotype analysis was performed with the tcR package in R, normalizing sharing by the product of cloneset sizes. To study raw recombination without the effects of thymic and clonal selection, out-of-frame nonproductive sequences were analyzed. Starting from the raw public reads, TCRdb applied fastp trimming at Q25, assembled clones with MiXCR and retained in-frame beta chains. Under each unique CDR3 protein, matching rows form one entry showing the most common genes and DNA. It is TCRdb's table, rather than the study itself, that gives the V and J calls and clone size. This sample holds about 530,000 distinct CDR3 sequences; around 22% were observed only once. Approximately 0.49% of the sample is taken by the ten largest.

This clonotype was seen only a few times. Its antigen has not been determined. Per-base qualities were not stored, and no clone one base away is much larger. Reading from cysteine to phenylalanine, the CDR3 counts 14 amino acids. Just the 42-base CDR3 DNA is kept, in frame starting at base 1. The V end loses 1 base and the J end loses 4 bases, and a stretch of 10 bases separates them. These data also formed part of another study, on yellow fever vaccine responses in identical twins. As noted in the second study: According to the authors, the vaccine-induced T cell response in identical twins seemed to be partly convergent and partly specific to each individual. Focusing on identical twins, the study followed the T cell clones that responded to the vaccine, and did so with precision.

Sequencing was carried out using CD4+ T cells sorted from blood. This clonotype was sampled from a woman between 18 and 29 years old in good health. The V and J segments used are TRBV12-3 or TRBV12-4 and TRBJ2-5; the D element could tentatively be TRBD1 or TRBD2, as 5 bases agree for each. Here the CDR3 is given as CASSLGTGTETQYF. DNA sequence: TGTGCCAGCAGTTTAGGTACGGGGACAGAGACCCAGTACTTC.